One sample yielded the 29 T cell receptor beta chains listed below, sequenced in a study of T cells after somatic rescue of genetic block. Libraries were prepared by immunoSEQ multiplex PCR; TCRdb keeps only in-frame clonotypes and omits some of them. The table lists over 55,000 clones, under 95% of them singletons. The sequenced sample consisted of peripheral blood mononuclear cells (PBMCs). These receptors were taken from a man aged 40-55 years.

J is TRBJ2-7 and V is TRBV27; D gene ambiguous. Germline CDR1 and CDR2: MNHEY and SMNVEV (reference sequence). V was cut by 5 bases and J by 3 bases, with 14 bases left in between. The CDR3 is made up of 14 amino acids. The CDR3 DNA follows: TGTGCCAGCAGTCACCTTTTAAAGAACTACGAGCAGTACTTC. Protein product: CASSHLLKNYEQYF.

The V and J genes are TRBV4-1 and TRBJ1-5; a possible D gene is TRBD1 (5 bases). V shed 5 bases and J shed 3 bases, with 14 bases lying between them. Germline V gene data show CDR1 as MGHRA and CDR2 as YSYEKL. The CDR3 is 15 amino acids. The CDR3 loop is CASSLDRRFNQPQHF. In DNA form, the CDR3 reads TGCGCCAGCAGCTTAGACAGACGTTTCAATCAGCCCCAGCATTTT.

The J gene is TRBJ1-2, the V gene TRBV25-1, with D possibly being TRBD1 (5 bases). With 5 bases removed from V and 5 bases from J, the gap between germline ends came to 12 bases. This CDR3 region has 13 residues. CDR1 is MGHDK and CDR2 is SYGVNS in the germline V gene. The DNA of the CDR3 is TGTGCCAGCAGTCCGTCAGGGAGTTATGGCTACACCTTC. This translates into CASSPSGSYGYTF.

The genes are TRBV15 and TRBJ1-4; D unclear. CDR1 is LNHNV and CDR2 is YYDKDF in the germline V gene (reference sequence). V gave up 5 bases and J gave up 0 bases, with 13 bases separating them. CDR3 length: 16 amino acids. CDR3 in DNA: TGTGCCACCAGCTTGGGAAATCACGCAACTAATGAAAAACTGTTTTTT. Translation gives CATSLGNHATNEKLFF.

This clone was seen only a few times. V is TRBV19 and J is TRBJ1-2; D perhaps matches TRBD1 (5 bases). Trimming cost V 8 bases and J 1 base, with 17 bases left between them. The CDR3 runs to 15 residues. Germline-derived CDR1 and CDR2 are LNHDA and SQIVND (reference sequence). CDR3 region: CASAAGTVGNYGYTF. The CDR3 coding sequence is TGTGCCAGTGCCGCAGGGACGGTCGGTAACTATGGCTACACCTTC.

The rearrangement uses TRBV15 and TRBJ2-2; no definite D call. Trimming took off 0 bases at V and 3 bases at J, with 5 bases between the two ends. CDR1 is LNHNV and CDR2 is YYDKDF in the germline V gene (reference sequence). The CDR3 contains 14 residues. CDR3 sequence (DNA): TGTGCCACCAGCAGAGATCGGGACACCGGGGAGCTGTTTTTT. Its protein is CATSRDRDTGELFF.

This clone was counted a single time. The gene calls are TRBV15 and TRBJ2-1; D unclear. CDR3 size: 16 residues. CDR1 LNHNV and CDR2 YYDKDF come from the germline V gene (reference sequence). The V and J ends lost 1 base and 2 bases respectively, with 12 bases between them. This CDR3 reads CATSRAGSLAYNEQFF. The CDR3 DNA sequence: TGTGCCACCAGCAGAGCGGGTAGCCTTGCCTACAATGAGCAGTTCTTC.

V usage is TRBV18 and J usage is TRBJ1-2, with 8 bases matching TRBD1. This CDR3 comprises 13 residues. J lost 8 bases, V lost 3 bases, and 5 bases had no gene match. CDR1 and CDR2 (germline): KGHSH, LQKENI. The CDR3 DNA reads TGTGCCAGCTCACCGGACAGGGCGGGCGGCTACACCTTC. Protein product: CASSPDRAGGYTF.

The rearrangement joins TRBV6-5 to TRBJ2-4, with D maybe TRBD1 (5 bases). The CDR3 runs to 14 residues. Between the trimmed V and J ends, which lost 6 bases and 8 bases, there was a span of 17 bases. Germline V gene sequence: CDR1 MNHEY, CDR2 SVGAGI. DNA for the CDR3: TGTGCCAGCAGCCCGCCGAACCCCAGGGACATTCAGTACTTC. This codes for CASSPPNPRDIQYF.

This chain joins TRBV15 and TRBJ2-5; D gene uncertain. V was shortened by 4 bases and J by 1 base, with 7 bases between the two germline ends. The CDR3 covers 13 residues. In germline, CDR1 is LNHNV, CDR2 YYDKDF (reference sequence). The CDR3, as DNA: TGTGCCACCAGCATGCCGGTCCAAGAGACCCAGTACTTC. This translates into CATSMPVQETQYF.

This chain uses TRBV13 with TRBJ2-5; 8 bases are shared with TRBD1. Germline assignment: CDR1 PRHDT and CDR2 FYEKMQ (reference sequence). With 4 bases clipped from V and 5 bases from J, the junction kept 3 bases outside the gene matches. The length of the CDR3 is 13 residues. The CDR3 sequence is CASSSDRAETQYF. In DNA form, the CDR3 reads TGTGCCAGCAGCTCGGACAGGGCGGAGACCCAGTACTTC. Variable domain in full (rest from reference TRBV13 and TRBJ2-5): AAGVIQSPRHLIKEKRETATLKCYPIPRHDTVYWYQQGPGQDPQFLISFYEKMQSDKGSIPDRFSAQQFSDYHSELNMSSLELGDSALYFCASSSDRAETQYFGPGTRLLVL.

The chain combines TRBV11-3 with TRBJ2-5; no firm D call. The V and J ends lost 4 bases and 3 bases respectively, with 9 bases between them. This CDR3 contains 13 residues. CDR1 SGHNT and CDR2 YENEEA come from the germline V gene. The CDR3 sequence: CASSSGPEETQYF. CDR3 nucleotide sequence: TGTGCCAGCAGCTCCGGGCCAGAAGAGACCCAGTACTTC. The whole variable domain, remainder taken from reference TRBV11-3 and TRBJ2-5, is EAGVVQSPRYKIIEKKQPVAFWCNPISGHNTLYWYLQNLGQGPELLIRYENEEAVDDSQLPKDRFSAERLKGVDSTLKIQPAELGDSAVYLCASSSGPEETQYFGPGTRLLVL.

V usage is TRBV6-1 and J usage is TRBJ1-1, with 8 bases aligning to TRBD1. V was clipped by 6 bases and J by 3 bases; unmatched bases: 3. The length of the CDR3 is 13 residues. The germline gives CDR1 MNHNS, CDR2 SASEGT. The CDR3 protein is CASSDRGHTEAFF. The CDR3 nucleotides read TGTGCCAGCAGCGACAGGGGACACACTGAAGCTTTCTTT.

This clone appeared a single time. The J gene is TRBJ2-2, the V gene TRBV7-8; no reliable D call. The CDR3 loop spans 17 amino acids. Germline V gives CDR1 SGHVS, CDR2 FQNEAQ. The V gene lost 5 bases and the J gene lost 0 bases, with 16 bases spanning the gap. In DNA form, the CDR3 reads TGTGCCAGCAGCCCCACGCCCGGGCCCTCGAACACCGGGGAGCTGTTTTTT. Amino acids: CASSPTPGPSNTGELFF.

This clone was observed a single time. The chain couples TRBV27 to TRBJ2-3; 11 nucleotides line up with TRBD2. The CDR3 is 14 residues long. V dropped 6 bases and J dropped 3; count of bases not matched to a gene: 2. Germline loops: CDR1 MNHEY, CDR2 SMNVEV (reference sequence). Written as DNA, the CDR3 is TGTGCCAGCAGACTAGCGGGAGCGACAGATACGCAGTATTTT. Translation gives CASRLAGATDTQYF.

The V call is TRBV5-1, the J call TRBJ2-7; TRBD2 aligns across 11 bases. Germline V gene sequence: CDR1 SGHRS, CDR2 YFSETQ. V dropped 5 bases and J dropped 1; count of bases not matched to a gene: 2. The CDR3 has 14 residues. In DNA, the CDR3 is TGCGCCAGCAGGGGACTAGCGGATTCCTACGAGCAGTACTTC. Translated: CASRGLADSYEQYF.

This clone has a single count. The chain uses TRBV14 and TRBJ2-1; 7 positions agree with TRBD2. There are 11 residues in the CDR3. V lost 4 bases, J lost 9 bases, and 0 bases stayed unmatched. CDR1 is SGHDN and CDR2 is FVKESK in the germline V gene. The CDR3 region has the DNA TGTGCCAGCAGCCCGGGAGGTGAGCAGTTCTTC. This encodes CASSPGGEQFF.

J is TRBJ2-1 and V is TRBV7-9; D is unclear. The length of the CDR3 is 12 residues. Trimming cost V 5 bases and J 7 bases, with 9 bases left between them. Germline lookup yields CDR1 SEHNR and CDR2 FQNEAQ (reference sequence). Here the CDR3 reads CASSPPGNEQFF. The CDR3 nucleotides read TGTGCCAGCAGCCCCCCCGGGAATGAGCAGTTCTTC. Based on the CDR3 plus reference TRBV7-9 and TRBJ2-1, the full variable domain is DTGVSQNPRHKITKRGQNVTFRCDPISEHNRLYWYRQTLGQGPEFLTYFQNEAQLEKSRLLSDRFSAERPKGSFSTLEIQRTEQGDSAMYLCASSPPGNEQFFGPGTRLTVL.

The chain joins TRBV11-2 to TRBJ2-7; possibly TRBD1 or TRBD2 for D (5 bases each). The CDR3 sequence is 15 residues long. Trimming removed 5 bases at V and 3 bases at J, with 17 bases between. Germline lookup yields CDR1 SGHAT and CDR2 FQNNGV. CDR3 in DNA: TGTGCCAGCAGCCCCGTCGGGGCGCAATTCTACGAGCAGTACTTC. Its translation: CASSPVGAQFYEQYF.

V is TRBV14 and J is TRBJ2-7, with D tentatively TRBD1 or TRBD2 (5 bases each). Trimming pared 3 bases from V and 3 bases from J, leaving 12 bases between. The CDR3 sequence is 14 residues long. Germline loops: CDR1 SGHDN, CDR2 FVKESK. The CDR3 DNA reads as TGTGCCAGCAGCCAGGGACCCAATTACTACGAGCAGTACTTC. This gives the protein CASSQGPNYYEQYF.

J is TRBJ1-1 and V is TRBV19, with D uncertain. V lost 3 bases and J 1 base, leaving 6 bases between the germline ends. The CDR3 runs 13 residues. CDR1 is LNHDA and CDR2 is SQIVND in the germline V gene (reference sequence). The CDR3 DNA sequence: TGTGCCAGTAGTATTCTGGCGAACACTGAAGCTTTCTTT. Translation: CASSILANTEAFF.

Here the CDR3 DNA reads TGTGCCAGCAGTTACGAGGGAGGAGCTGAAGCTTTCTTT. Protein: CASSYEGGAEAFF. The gene calls are TRBV6-5 and TRBJ1-1; D gene ambiguous. The CDR3 covers 13 residues. Germline CDR1 is MNHEY and CDR2 is SVGAGI. Trimming removed 2 bases from V and 6 bases from J, with 10 bases in between.

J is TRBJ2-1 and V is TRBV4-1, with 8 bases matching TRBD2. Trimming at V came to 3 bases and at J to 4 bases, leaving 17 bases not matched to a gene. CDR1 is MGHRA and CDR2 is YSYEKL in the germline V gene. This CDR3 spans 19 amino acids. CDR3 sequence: CASSHPGLVRGGEYNEQFF. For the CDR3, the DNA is TGCGCCAGCAGCCACCCGGGACTAGTTCGAGGGGGTGAATACAATGAGCAGTTCTTC.

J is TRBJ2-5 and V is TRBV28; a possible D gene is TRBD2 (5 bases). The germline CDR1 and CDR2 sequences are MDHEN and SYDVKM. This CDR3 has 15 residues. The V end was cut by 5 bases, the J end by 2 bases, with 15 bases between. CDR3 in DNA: TGTGCCAGCAGTCCCCGAGAGGACTTACAAGAGACCCAGTACTTC. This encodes CASSPREDLQETQYF.

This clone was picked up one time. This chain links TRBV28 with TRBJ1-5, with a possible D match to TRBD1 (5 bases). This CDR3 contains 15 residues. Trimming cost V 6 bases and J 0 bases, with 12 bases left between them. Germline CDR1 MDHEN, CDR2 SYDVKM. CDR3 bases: TGTGCCAGCAGCTGGGGGAGTTCTAGCAATCAGCCCCAGCATTTT. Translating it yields CASSWGSSSNQPQHF.

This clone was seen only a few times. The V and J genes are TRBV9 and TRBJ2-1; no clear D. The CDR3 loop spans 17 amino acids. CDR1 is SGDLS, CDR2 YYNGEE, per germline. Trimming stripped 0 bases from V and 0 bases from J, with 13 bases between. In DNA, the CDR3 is TGTGCCAGCAGCGTAGAATCTGGATCAAGCTCCTACAATGAGCAGTTCTTC. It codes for CASSVESGSSSYNEQFF. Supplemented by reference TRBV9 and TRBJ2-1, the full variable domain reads DSGVTQTPKHLITATGQRVTLRCSPRSGDLSVYWYQQSLDQGLQFLIQYYNGEERAKGNILERFSAQQFPDLHSELNLSSLELGDSALYFCASSVESGSSSYNEQFFGPGTRLTVL.

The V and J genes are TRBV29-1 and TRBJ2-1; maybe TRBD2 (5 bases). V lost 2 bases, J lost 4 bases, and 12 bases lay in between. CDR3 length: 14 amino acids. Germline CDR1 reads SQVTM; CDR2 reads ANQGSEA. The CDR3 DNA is TGCAGCGTTGAATCCAGCGGTGGGTACAATGAGCAGTTCTTC. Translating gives CSVESSGGYNEQFF.

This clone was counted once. CDR3 nucleotide sequence: TGTGCCAGCAGTTCGGGACGGACAAACACCGGGGAGCTGTTTTTT. Translation: CASSSGRTNTGELFF. The chain couples TRBV11-2 to TRBJ2-2; the D call may be TRBD1 or TRBD2 (5 bases each). Trimming pared 6 bases from V and 2 bases from J, leaving 13 bases between. The CDR3 extends over 15 amino acids. Germline loops: CDR1 SGHAT, CDR2 FQNNGV.

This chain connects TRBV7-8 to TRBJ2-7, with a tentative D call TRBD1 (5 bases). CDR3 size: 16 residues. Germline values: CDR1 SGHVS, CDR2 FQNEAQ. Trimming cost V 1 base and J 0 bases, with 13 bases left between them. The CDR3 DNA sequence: TGTGCCAGCAGCTTAGGAGTTTACAGGAGCTCCTACGAGCAGTACTTC. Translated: CASSLGVYRSSYEQYF.